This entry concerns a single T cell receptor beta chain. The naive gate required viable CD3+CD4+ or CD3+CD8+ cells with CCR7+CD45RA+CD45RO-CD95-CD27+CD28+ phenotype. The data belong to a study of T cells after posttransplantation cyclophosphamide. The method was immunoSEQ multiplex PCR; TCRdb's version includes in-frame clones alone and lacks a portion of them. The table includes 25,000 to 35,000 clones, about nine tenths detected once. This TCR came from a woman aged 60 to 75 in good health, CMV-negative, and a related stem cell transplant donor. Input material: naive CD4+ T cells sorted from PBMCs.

CDR3 region: CASSPLGASSYEQYF. CDR3 DNA sequence: TGTGCCAGCAGCCCCTTAGGGGCTTCCTCCTACGAGCAGTACTTC. This chain joins TRBV11-3 and TRBJ2-7; TRBD1 might be the D (5 bases). Germline V gene sequence: CDR1 SGHNT, CDR2 YENEEA. The CDR3 consists of 15 residues. Trimming stripped 5 bases from V and 0 bases from J, with 14 bases between.